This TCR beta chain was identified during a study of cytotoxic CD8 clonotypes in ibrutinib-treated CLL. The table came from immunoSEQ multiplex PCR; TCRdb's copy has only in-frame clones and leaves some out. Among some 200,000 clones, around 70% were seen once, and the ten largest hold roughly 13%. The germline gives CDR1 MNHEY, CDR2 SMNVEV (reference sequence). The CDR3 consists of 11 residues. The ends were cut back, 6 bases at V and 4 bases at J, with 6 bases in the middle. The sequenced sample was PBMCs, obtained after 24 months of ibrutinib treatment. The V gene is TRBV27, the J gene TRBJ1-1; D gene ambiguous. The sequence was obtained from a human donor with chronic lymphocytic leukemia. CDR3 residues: CASRNPTEAFF. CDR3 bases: TGTGCCAGCAGAAACCCCACTGAAGCTTTCTTT.